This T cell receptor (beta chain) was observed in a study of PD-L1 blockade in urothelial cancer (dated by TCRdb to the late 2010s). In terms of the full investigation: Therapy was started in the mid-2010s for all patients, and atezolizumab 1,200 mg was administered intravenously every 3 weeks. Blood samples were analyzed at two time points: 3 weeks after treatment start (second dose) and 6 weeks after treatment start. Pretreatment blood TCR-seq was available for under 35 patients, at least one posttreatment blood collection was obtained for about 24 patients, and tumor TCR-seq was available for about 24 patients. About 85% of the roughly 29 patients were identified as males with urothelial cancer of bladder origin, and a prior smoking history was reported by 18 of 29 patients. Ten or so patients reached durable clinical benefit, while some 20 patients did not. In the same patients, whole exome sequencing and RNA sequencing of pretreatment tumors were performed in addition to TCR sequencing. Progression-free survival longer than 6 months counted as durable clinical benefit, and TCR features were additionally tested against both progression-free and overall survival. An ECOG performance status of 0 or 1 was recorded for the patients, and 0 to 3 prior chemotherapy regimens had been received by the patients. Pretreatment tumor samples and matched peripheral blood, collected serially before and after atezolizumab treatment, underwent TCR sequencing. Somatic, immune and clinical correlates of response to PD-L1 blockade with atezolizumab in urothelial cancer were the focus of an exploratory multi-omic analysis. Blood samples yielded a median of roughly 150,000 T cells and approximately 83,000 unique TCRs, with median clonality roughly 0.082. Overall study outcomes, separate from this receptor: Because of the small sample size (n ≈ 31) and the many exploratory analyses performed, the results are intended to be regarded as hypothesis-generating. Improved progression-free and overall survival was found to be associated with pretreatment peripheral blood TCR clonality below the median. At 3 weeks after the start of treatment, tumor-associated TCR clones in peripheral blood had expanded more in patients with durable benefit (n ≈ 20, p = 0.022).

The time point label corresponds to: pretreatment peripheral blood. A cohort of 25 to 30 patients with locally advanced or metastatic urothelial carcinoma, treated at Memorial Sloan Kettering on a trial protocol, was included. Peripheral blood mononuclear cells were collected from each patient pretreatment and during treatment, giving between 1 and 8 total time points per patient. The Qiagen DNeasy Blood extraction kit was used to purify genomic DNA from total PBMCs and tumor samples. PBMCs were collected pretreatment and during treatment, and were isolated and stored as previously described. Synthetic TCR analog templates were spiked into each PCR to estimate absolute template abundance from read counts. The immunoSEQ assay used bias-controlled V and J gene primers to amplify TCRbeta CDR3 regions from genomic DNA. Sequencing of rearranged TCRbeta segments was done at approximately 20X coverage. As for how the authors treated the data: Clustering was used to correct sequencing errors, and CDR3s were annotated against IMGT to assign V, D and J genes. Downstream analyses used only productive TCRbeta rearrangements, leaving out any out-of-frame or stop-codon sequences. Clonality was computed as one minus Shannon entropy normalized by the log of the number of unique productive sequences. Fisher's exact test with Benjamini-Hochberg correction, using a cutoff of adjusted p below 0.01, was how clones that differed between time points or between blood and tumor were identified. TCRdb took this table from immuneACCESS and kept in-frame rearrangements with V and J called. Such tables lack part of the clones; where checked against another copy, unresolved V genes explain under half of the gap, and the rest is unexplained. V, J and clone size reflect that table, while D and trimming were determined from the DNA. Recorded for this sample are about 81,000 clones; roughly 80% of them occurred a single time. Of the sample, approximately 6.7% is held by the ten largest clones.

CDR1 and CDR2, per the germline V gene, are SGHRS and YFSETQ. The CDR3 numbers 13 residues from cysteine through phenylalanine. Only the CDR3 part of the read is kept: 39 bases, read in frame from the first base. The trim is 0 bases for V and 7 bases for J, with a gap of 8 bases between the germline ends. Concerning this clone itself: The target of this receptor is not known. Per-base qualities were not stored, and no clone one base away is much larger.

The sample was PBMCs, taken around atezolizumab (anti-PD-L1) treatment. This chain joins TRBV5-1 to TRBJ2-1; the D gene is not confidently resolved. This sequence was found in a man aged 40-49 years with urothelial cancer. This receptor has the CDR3 CASSLASGNEQFF. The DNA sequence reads TGCGCCAGCAGCTTGGCGTCAGGTAATGAGCAGTTCTTC.